Below are 14 T cell receptor beta chains sequenced from a single sample in a study of cytomegalovirus exposure and HLA in healthy donors listed by TCRdb under 2017. The method was the immunoSEQ multiplex PCR assay. A mixture of 60 forward primers for TCR Vbeta segments and 13 reverse primers for TCR Jbeta segments was used in the multiplex PCR. Entries here come from immuneACCESS through TCRdb and include only in-frame sequences with V and J called. Some clones fail to appear in such tables; in the studies checked, an unresolved V gene covers under half of the shortfall, and the cause of the remainder is unknown. The sample includes about 140,000 clones, with 50% to 75% observed a single time. Jointly, the top ten make up 2% to 3% of the sample. Material: PBMCs. Every receptor here comes from a middle-aged woman in good health and CMV-seronegative.

This chain joins TRBV5-1 and TRBJ2-2; D may be TRBD1 (6 bases). The CDR3 is made up of 15 amino acids. In germline, CDR1 is SGHRS, CDR2 YFSETQ. Deletions cut 2 bases from V and 1 base from J, with 9 bases between. CDR3 loop: CASSLTTGNTGELFF. The CDR3, as DNA: TGCGCCAGCAGCTTAACGACAGGGAACACCGGGGAGCTGTTTTTT.

This rearrangement joins TRBV10-3 to TRBJ2-3; D perhaps matches TRBD2 (5 bases). Trimming cost V 4 bases and J 0 bases, with 11 bases left between them. This CDR3 has 15 residues. Germline assignment: CDR1 ENHRY and CDR2 SYGVKD. Written as DNA, the CDR3 is TGTGCCATCAGTGTAGAGGGTTCTAGCACAGATACGCAGTATTTT. This gives the protein CAISVEGSSTDTQYF.

Only a few counts were recorded for this clone. This chain links TRBV7-9 with TRBJ2-3, with 9 bases matching TRBD2. CDR1 and CDR2 (germline): SEHNR, FQNEAQ (reference sequence). The trim removed 3 bases at V and 2 bases at J, leaving 9 bases unmatched. This CDR3 comprises 17 residues. For the CDR3, the DNA is TGTGCCAGCAGCTTCTCAGTCCAGCGGGGGGACACAGATACGCAGTATTTT. Its protein is CASSFSVQRGDTDTQYF.

Only one count was recorded for this clone. This chain uses TRBV7-2 with TRBJ1-2; tentatively, D is TRBD1 (5 bases). Trimming left V 2 bases short and J 4 bases short, with 14 bases between. The CDR3 is 15 residues long. Germline V gene sequence: CDR1 SGHTA, CDR2 FQGNSA. The CDR3 DNA sequence: TGTGCCAGCAGCTTAAACGTCGGGGGAGTCTATGGCTACACCTTC. This sequence encodes CASSLNVGGVYGYTF.

The V and J genes are TRBV15 and TRBJ1-5; tentative D call: TRBD1 (6 bases). Germline CDR1 reads LNHNV; CDR2 reads YYDKDF (reference sequence). Trimming stripped 3 bases from V and 0 bases from J, with 15 bases between. The CDR3 has 17 amino acids. In DNA form, the CDR3 reads TGTGCCACCAGCAGGGCCGGGGGAGGGGGTAGCAATCAGCCCCAGCATTTT. It codes for CATSRAGGGGSNQPQHF.

The rearrangement links TRBV6-1 to TRBJ2-5; 11 nucleotides match TRBD2. This CDR3 comprises 16 residues. Trimming at V came to 0 bases and at J to 2 bases, leaving 2 bases not matched to a gene. Germline assignment: CDR1 MNHNS and CDR2 SASEGT. This CDR3 reads CASSEAIAGGQETQYF. The CDR3 nucleotides read TGTGCCAGCAGTGAAGCTATAGCGGGGGGGCAAGAGACCCAGTACTTC.

The CDR3 protein is CASSYGTGVGTYEQYF. CDR3 sequence (DNA): TGCGCCAGCAGCTATGGCACAGGGGTTGGGACCTACGAGCAGTACTTC. The V call is TRBV4-1, the J call TRBJ2-7; the match to TRBD1 covers 7 bases. Germline CDR1 and CDR2: MGHRA and YSYEKL. The junction had 12 bases not matched to a gene; V was cut back by 5 bases and J by 2 bases. The CDR3 contains 16 residues.

Of note for this clone: At the DNA level, this CDR3 is encoded by other sequences in the same sample as well. The J gene is TRBJ1-6, the V gene TRBV9, with D maybe TRBD1 (6 bases). The length of the CDR3 is 14 residues. Trimming took off 0 bases at V and 9 bases at J, with 10 bases between the two ends. Germline V gene lookup returns CDR1 SGDLS and CDR2 YYNGEE. The CDR3 loop is CASSVEGGSSPLHF. In nucleotides, the CDR3 is TGTGCCAGCAGCGTAGAAGGGGGTAGTTCACCCCTCCACTTT.

This rearrangement joins TRBV10-3 to TRBJ1-1; TRBD1 agrees at 7 bases. This CDR3 contains 12 residues. Germline V CDR1 and CDR2: ENHRY, SYGVKD. The J segment lost 8 bases and the V segment lost 9 bases, leaving 9 bases of the junction unmatched. The CDR3 reads CAMSRDRIEAFF. Written as DNA, the CDR3 is TGTGCCATGTCCCGGGACAGAATCGAAGCTTTCTTT.

This chain uses TRBV10-3 with TRBJ1-2; 7 bases match TRBD1. CDR3 length: 12 amino acids. From germline, CDR1 is ENHRY and CDR2 SYGVKD. The J segment lost 6 bases and the V segment lost 7 bases, leaving 5 bases of the junction unmatched. The CDR3: CAITTGTDGYTF. CDR3 DNA sequence: TGTGCCATCACTACCGGGACAGATGGCTACACCTTC.

The rearrangement joins TRBV19 to TRBJ1-1; 7 nucleotides agree with TRBD1. Germline CDR1 reads LNHDA; CDR2 reads SQIVND (reference sequence). This CDR3 region has 14 residues. The J segment lost 3 bases and the V segment lost 7 bases, leaving 8 bases of the junction unmatched. CDR3 sequence (DNA): TGTGCCAGTACTCGACAGGGAGGTCACACTGAAGCTTTCTTT. Translating gives CASTRQGGHTEAFF.

The chain couples TRBV18 to TRBJ2-7, with D possibly TRBD2 on 6 matching bases. Per germline, CDR1 KGHSH and CDR2 LQKENI. The CDR3 runs 13 residues. V lost 6 bases to trimming and J lost 3 bases, with 12 bases between them. In nucleotides, the CDR3 is TGTGCCAGCTCCGTGGGGACTGGCTACGAGCAGTACTTC. As protein: CASSVGTGYEQYF.

This clone appeared once. J is TRBJ1-1 and V is TRBV10-3; D not certain. CDR1 is ENHRY, CDR2 SYGVKD, per germline. The CDR3 has 15 residues. V was shortened by 2 bases and J by 1 base, with 11 bases between the two germline ends. Here the CDR3 DNA reads TGTGCCATCAGTGAGAGAGGACTTTCGAACACTGAAGCTTTCTTT. Amino acid sequence: CAISERGLSNTEAFF.

This clone was counted a few times. The junction and the germline gene differ at one end; a read error may be behind it. The rearrangement joins TRBV12-5 to TRBJ2-2, with D perhaps matching TRBD2 (6 bases). Germline CDR1 is LGHNT and CDR2 is FRNRAP. The CDR3 is 11 residues long. CDR3 sequence reads: CASAPGGEQFF. The CDR3 nucleotides read TGTGCTAGTGCCCCCGGCGGGGAGCAGTTTTTT. The full variable domain, rest sourced from reference TRBV12-5 and TRBJ2-2, is DARVTQTPRHKVTEMGQEVTMRCQPILGHNTVFWYRQTMMQGLELLAYFRNRAPLDDSGMPKDRFSAEMPDATLATLKIQPSEPRDSAVYFCASAPGGEQFFGEGSRLTVL.